Listed below are T cell receptor beta chains from one sample, sequenced in a study of OX40 agonist ivuxolimab in advanced cancers. Data came from immunoSEQ multiplex PCR; TCRdb stores just in-frame clones and leaves some out. The sample records roughly 48,000 clones, roughly 85% being singletons. The input for sequencing was CD4+ or CD8+ T cells sorted from blood, taken in a trial of the OX40 agonist ivuxolimab. These receptors came from an adult with an advanced solid tumor such as melanoma, head and neck, liver or kidney cancer. Each CDR3 is given with its conserved first and last residue. Fields, in order: D gene, V gene, J gene, CDR3 length, clone size, CDR3 DNA, CDR3 protein. The D gene is left open where the match is weak. Rows may omit the clone size; those that give it use once, few, many or a size class.

TRBD1	TRBV18	TRBJ2-5	15	-	TGTGCCAGCTCACCTATACGACAGGGGCAAGAGACCCAGTACTTC	CASSPIRQGQETQYF
-	TRBV7-9	TRBJ2-7	12	-	TGTGCCAGCAGCCGAGGACCGGACGAGCAGTACTTC	CASSRGPDEQYF
TRBD1	TRBV5-5	TRBJ1-5	15	-	TGTGCCAGCAGCTTATTTCAGGGGGCGGGACAGCCCCAGCATTTT	CASSLFQGAGQPQHF
TRBD2	TRBV19	TRBJ2-7	15	-	TGTGCCAGTAGTACACTAGCGGCCAAATCCTACGAGCAGTACTTC	CASSTLAAKSYEQYF
-	TRBV7-9	TRBJ1-4	14	-	TGTGCCAGCAGCCTGGGGTTAGGGTATGAAAAACTGTTTTTT	CASSLGLGYEKLFF
TRBD1	TRBV5-1	TRBJ1-1	15	-	TGCGCCAGCAGCCGACAGGGGAGAGGGAACACTGAAGCTTTCTTT	CASSRQGRGNTEAFF
-	TRBV19	TRBJ2-1	16	-	TGTGCCAGTAGTCAACAGGCCAGGAGCTCCTACAATGAGCAGTTCTTC	CASSQQARSSYNEQFF
-	TRBV28	TRBJ1-5	14	-	TGTGCCAGCACCCCAGGTGGATCGCATCAGCCCCAGCATTTT	CASTPGGSHQPQHF
-	TRBV7-8	TRBJ2-6	15	-	TGTGCCAGCAGCCTCGACAGAAACTGGGCCAACGTCCTGACTTTC	CASSLDRNWANVLTF
-	TRBV19	TRBJ1-2	14	few	TGTGCCAGCAAGCTTACAGGGCCTAACTATGGCTACACCTTC	CASKLTGPNYGYTF
TRBD1	TRBV18	TRBJ1-1	13	few	TGTGCCAGCGAGACAGGGCAGAACACTGAAGCTTTCTTT	CASETGQNTEAFF
-	TRBV27	TRBJ2-7	14	-	TGTGCCAGCAGTCCCTCGTGGCAGGGGGGCGAGCAGTACTTC	CASSPSWQGGEQYF
-	TRBV7-6	TRBJ2-7	13	-	TGTGCCAGCAGCAAAAGTTGGGCAGAAGAGCAGTACTTC	CASSKSWAEEQYF
-	TRBV6-5	TRBJ1-2	11	-	TGTGCCAGCAGTGAAGCGGCTGGCTACACCTTC	CASSEAAGYTF
-	TRBV5-1	TRBJ2-7	15	-	TGCGCCAGCAGCTTGGGGGGGAGGCTAACCTACGAGCAGTACTTC	CASSLGGRLTYEQYF
TRBD1	TRBV4-1	TRBJ2-7	16	-	TGCGCCAGCAGCCCTCCACAGGGGGCGAGTTCCTACGAGCAGTACTTC	CASSPPQGASSYEQYF
-	TRBV4-1	TRBJ2-7	13	-	TGCGCCAGCAGCCAGGGCCCGTCCTACGAGCAGTACTTC	CASSQGPSYEQYF
-	TRBV5-6	TRBJ2-3	16	-	TGTGCCAGCAGCTATCTCCGGGACGTAAGCACAGATACGCAGTATTTT	CASSYLRDVSTDTQYF
TRBD1	TRBV27	TRBJ2-5	16	once	TGTGCCAGCAGTCCGCTTAGGGGGCGCACGGTGGAGACCCAGTACTTC	CASSPLRGRTVETQYF
-	TRBV6-1	TRBJ1-5	14	-	TGTGCCAGCAGTGCCGGGACGCGCCCTCAGCCCCAGCATTTT	CASSAGTRPQPQHF
-	TRBV19	TRBJ1-2	13	once	TGTGCCAGTAGTGCACAGGGATACTATGGCTACACCTTC	CASSAQGYYGYTF
TRBD1	TRBV7-3	TRBJ1-5	15	-	TGTGCCAGCAGCTTAAAAGGGGGCGGCAATCAGCCCCAGCATTTT	CASSLKGGGNQPQHF
-	TRBV18	TRBJ2-7	14	-	TGTGCCAGCTCACCACGGACCGGCTCCTACGAGCAGTACTTC	CASSPRTGSYEQYF
-	TRBV5-4	TRBJ2-2	13	-	TGTGCCGCAGCGGGCGTACACACCGGGGAGCTGTTTTTT	CAAAGVHTGELFF
-	TRBV9	TRBJ2-2	18	-	TGTGCCAGCAGCGTAGCATTTTTAGGGGGAGGGGCCGCCGGGGAGCTGTTTTTT	CASSVAFLGGGAAGELFF
-	TRBV11-2	TRBJ2-7	14	-	TGTGCCAGCAGCTCCGCCGGGACACTATACGAGCAGTACTTC	CASSSAGTLYEQYF
TRBD1	TRBV18	TRBJ2-5	16	-	TGTGCCAGCTCACCATCCTTCTCAGGGGGCGGAGAGACCCAGTACTTC	CASSPSFSGGGETQYF
-	TRBV18	TRBJ2-5	15	-	TGTGCCAGCTCACCACGGGCAGGACCACAAGAGACCCAGTACTTC	CASSPRAGPQETQYF
TRBD2	TRBV5-6	TRBJ2-2	17	few	TGTGCCAGCAGCATTCGGACTAGCGGGAAGAACACCGGGGAGCTGTTTTTT	CASSIRTSGKNTGELFF
-	TRBV18	TRBJ2-5	15	-	TGTGCCAGCTCACCAGAGTGGGCGTTACAAGAGACCCAGTACTTC	CASSPEWALQETQYF
TRBD1	TRBV6-5	TRBJ1-6	15	-	TGTGCCAGCAGTCGGAGGGACAGGGGTAATTCACCCCTCCACTTT	CASSRRDRGNSPLHF
-	TRBV4-2	TRBJ1-1	12	-	TGTGCCAGCACCTCAGGGGTGACTGAAGCTTTCTTC	CASTSGVTEAFF
-	TRBV11-3	TRBJ2-7	15	-	TGTGCCAGCAGCTTAGATGGTAGCCACTCCTACGAGCAGTACTTC	CASSLDGSHSYEQYF
TRBD1	TRBV28	TRBJ2-7	17	-	TGTGCCAGCATATCGGCCACTTTACAGGGGGCATGGGACGAGCAGTACTTC	CASISATLQGAWDEQYF
-	TRBV9	TRBJ2-1	14	-	TGTGCCAGCAGCCCCCGCGGAGGGGTCAATGAGCAGTTCTTC	CASSPRGGVNEQFF
TRBD2	TRBV28	TRBJ2-3	16	few	TGTGCCAGCATTCCAATAGCGGGAGGTACCCTCGATACGCAGTATTTT	CASIPIAGGTLDTQYF
-	TRBV15	TRBJ2-7	13	-	TGTGCCACCAGCAGAGATAACGGTTACGAGCAGTACTTC	CATSRDNGYEQYF
TRBD1	TRBV19	TRBJ2-7	14	-	TGTGCCAGTAGTCACAGAAACAGGGGGTACGAGCAGTACTTC	CASSHRNRGYEQYF
-	TRBV10-3	TRBJ1-4	12	few	TGTGCCTCCAGGGGAGATGATGAAAAACTGTTTTTT	CASRGDDEKLFF
-	TRBV28	TRBJ2-7	15	-	TGTGCCAGCAGTGCCTTAAGTGGGGGTTCCTACGAGCAGTACTTC	CASSALSGGSYEQYF
-	TRBV25-1	TRBJ2-5	18	-	TGTGCCAGCAGTCCCGAGGGACTCGCTAACCTCTCCCAAGAGACCCAGTACTTC	CASSPEGLANLSQETQYF
TRBD1	TRBV11-2	TRBJ2-3	15	once	TGTGCCAGCAGCCTCATGACAGGGCGAGGAGATACGCAGTATTTT	CASSLMTGRGDTQYF